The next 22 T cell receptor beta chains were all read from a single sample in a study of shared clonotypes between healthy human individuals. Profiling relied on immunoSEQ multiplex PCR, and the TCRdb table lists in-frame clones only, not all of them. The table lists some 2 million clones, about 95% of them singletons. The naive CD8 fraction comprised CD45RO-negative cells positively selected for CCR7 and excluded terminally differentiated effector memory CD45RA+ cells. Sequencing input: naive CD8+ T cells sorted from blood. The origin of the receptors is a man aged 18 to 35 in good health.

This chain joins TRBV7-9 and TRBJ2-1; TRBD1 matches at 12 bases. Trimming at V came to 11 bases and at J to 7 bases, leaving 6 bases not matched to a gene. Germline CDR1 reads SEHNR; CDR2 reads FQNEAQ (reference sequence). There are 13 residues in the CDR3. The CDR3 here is CAGGQGAHNEQFF. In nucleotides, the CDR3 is TGTGCCGGGGGACAGGGGGCGCATAATGAGCAGTTCTTC.

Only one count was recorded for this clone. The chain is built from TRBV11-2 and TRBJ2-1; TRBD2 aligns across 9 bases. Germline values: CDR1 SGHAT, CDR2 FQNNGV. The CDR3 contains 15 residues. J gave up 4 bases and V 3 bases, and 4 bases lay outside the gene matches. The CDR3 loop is CASSFFAGGYNEQFF. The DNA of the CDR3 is TGTGCCAGCAGCTTTTTCGCGGGGGGGTACAATGAGCAGTTCTTC.

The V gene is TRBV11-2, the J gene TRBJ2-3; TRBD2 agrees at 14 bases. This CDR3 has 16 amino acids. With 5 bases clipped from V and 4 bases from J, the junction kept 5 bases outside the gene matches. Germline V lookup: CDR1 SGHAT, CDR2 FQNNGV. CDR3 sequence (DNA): TGTGCCAGCAGCCCTAGGACTAGCGGGAGGTCAGATACGCAGTATTTT. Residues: CASSPRTSGRSDTQYF.

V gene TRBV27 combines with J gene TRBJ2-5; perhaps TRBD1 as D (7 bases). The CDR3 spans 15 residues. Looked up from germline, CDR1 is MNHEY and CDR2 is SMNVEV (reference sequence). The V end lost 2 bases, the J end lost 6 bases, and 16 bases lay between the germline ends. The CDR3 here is CASSLGQGGFQTQYF. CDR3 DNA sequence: TGTGCCAGCAGTTTAGGGCAGGGGGGCTTTCAGACCCAGTACTTC.

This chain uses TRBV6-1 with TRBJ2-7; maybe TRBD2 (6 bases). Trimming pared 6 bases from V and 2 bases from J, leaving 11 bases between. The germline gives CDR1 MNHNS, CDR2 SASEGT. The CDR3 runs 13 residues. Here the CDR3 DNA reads TGTGCCAGCAGGGTAGCGGAGGCCTACGAGCAGTACTTC. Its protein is CASRVAEAYEQYF.

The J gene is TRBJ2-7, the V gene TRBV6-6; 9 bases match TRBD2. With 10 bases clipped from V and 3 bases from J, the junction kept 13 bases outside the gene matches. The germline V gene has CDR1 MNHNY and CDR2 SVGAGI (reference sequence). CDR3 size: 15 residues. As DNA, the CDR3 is TGTGCCATCCCCACTCGGACTAGCGCCCACTACGAGCAGTACTTC. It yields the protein CAIPTRTSAHYEQYF.

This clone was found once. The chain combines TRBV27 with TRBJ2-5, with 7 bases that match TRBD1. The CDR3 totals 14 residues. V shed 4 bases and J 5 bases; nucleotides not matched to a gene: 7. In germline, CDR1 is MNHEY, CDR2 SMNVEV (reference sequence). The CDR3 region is CASSSLDRVETQYF. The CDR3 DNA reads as TGTGCCAGCAGTTCCTTAGACAGGGTGGAGACCCAGTACTTC.

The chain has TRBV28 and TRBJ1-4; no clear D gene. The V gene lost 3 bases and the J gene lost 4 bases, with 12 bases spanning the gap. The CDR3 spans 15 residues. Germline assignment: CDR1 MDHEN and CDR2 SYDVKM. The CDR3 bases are TGTGCCAGCAGTTTCGTCGGGGAATATAATGAAAAACTGTTTTTT. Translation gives CASSFVGEYNEKLFF. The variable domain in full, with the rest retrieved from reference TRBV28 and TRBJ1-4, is DVKVTQSSRYLVKRTGEKVFLECVQDMDHENMFWYRQDPGLGLRLIYFSYDVKMKEKGDIPEGYSVSREKKERFSLILESASTNQTSMYLCASSFVGEYNEKLFFGSGTQLSVL.

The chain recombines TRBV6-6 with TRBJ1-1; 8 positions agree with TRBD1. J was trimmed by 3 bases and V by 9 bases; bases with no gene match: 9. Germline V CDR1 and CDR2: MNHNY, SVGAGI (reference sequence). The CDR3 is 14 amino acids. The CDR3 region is CASQETGVYTEAFF. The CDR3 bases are TGTGCCAGTCAGGAGACAGGGGTTTACACTGAAGCTTTCTTT.

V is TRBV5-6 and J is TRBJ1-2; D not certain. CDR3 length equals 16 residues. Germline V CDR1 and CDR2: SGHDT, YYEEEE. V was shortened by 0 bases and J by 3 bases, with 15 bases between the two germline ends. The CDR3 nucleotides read TGTGCCAGCAGCTTGGAAGGGAGCTCATTTCACTATGGCTACACCTTC. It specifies CASSLEGSSFHYGYTF.

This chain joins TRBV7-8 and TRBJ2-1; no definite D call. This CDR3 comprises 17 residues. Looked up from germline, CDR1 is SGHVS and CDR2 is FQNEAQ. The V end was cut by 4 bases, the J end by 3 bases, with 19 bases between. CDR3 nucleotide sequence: TGTGCCAGCAGCTCATACATGATAGGCGGTAACTACAATGAGCAGTTCTTC. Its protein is CASSSYMIGGNYNEQFF.

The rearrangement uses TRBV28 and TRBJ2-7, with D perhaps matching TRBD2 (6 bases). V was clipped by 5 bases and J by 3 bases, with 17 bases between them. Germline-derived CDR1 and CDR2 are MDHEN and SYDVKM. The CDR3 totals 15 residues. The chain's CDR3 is CASSQSSGWVYEQYF. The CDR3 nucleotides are TGTGCCAGCAGTCAATCCAGCGGGTGGGTCTACGAGCAGTACTTC. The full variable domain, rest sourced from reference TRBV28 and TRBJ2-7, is DVKVTQSSRYLVKRTGEKVFLECVQDMDHENMFWYRQDPGLGLRLIYFSYDVKMKEKGDIPEGYSVSREKKERFSLILESASTNQTSMYLCASSQSSGWVYEQYFGPGTRLTVT.

The CDR3 nucleotides are TGCGCCAGCAGTCCGACCGGGGGCACAGATACGCAGTATTTT. This gives the protein CASSPTGGTDTQYF. The chain joins TRBV4-3 to TRBJ2-3; a possible D gene is TRBD2 (5 bases). Germline V lookup: CDR1 LGHNA, CDR2 YSLEER. The length of the CDR3 is 14 residues. Trimming removed 6 bases from V and 1 base from J, with 11 bases in between.

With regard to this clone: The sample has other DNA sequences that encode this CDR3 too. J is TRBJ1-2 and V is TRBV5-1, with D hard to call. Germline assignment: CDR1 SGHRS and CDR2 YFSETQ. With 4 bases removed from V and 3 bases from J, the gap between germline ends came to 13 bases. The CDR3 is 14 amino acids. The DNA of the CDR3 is TGCGCCAGCAGCCTGGCCGGTGGGGACTATGGCTACACCTTC. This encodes CASSLAGGDYGYTF.

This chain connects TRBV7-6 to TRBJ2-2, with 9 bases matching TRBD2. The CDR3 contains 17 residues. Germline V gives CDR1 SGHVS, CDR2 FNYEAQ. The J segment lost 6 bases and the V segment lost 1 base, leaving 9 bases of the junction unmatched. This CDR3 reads CASSLGIAGEAAGELFF. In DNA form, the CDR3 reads TGTGCCAGCAGCTTAGGAATAGCGGGAGAAGCAGCCGGGGAGCTGTTTTTT.

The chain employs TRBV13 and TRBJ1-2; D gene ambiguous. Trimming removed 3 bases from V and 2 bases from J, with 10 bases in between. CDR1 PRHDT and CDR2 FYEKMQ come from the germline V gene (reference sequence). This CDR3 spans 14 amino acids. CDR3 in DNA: TGTGCCAGCAGCTTCCGAGAAGCAAACTATGGCTACACCTTC. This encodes CASSFREANYGYTF.

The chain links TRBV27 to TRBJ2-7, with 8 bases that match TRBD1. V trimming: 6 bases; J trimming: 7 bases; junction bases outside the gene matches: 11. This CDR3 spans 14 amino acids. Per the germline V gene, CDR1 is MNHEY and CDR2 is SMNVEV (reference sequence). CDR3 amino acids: CASSPGTGLWEQYF. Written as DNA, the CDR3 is TGTGCCAGCAGCCCCGGGACAGGTCTCTGGGAGCAGTACTTC.

Written as DNA, the CDR3 is TGTGCCAGCAGCTCCCTGTCTAGCGGGAATATCGATGAGCAGTTCTTC. Its translation is CASSSLSSGNIDEQFF. The rearrangement links TRBV7-8 to TRBJ2-1; 9 nucleotides line up with TRBD2. The CDR3 has 16 amino acids. The V and J ends lost 4 bases and 8 bases, in that order; junction bases with no gene match: 12. Germline V gene data show CDR1 as SGHVS and CDR2 as FQNEAQ.

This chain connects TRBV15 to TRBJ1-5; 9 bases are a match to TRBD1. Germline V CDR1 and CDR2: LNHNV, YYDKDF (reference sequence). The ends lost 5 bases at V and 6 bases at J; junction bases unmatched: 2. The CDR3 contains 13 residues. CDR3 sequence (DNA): TGTGCCACCAGCGCGGACAGGGGTCAGCCCCAGCATTTT. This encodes CATSADRGQPQHF.

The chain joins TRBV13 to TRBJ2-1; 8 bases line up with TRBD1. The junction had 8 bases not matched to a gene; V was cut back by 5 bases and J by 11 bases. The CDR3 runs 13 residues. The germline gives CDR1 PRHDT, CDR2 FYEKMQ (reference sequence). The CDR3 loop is CASSPRDRLKQFF. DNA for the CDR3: TGTGCCAGCAGCCCCCGGGACAGGCTAAAGCAGTTCTTC.

In nucleotides, the CDR3 is TGTGCCACCGGAGGGCCCGGAGCCTCGGAGACCCAGTACTTC. It specifies CATGGPGASETQYF. The chain couples TRBV7-6 to TRBJ2-5; a possible D gene is TRBD2 (6 bases). The V gene lost 10 bases and the J gene lost 5 bases, with 20 bases spanning the gap. This CDR3 region has 14 residues. Germline values: CDR1 SGHVS, CDR2 FNYEAQ.

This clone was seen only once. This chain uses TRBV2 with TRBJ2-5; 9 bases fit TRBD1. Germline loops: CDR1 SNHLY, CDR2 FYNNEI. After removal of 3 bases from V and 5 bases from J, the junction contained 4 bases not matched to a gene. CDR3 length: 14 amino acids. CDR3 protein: CASSEDRGWETQYF. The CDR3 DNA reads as TGTGCCAGCAGTGAGGACAGGGGTTGGGAGACCCAGTACTTC.